The source of this T cell receptor (beta chain) is a study of blood T cells in healthy people across ages. General study results and limits: Naive and antigen-experienced cells were not separated, limiting conclusive comparison. Relative to aged donors, long-lived donors carried more naive CD4+ cells and displayed higher diversity.

Peripheral blood, about 9.4 milliliters per donor, was collected. PCR was performed a second time for about 6 to 12 cycles using a sample-barcoded 5' primer and a J-beta primer mix. All cDNA molecules were each tagged by a template-switch adaptor with 12 random nucleotides. TCRdb reprocessed the 5' RACE reads with MiXCR, giving one entry per CDR3 protein. This sample has more than 700,000 distinct CDR3 sequences, with more than 35% found just once. The sample holds a few counts of this clonotype. No antigen is known for it. The CDR3 sequence is 15 residues long. V dropped 4 bases and J dropped 0; count of bases not matched to a gene: 7. The germline gives CDR1 DFQATT, CDR2 SNEGSKA (reference sequence).

The clonotype originates from a man of 80 years or more in good health. J is TRBJ2-3 and V is TRBV20-1; 7 bases align to TRBD2. The sequencing input was blood. CDR3 sequence (DNA): TGCAGTGCTATCAATCTAGCGGCTAGCACAGATACGCAGTATTTT. This sequence encodes CSAINLAASTDTQYF.